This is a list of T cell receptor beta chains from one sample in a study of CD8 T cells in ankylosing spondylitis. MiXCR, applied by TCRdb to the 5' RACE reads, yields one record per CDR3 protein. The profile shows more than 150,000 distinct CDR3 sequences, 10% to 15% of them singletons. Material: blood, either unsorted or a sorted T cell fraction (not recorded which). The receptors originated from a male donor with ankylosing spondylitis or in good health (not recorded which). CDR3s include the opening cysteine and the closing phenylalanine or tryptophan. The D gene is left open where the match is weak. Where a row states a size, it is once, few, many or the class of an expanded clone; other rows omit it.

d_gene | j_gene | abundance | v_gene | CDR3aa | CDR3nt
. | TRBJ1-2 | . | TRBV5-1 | CASSSPDTNYGYTF | TGCGCCAGCAGCTCACCGGACACAAACTATGGCTACACCTTC
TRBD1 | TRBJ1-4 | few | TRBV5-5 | CASSVPGTGLNEKLFF | TGTGCCAGCAGTGTTCCGGGGACAGGCTTAAATGAAAAACTGTTTTTT
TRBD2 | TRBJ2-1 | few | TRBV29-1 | CSVEWLAGEQFF | TGCAGCGTTGAATGGCTAGCGGGTGAGCAGTTCTTC
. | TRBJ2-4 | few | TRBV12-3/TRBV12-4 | CASRGGQGGFVDIQYF | TGTGCCAGCAGGGGGGGGCAGGGAGGTTTTGTCGACATTCAGTACTTC
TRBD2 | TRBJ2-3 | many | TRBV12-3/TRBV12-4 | CASSLAGGPEDTQYF | TGTGCCAGCAGTTTAGCGGGAGGGCCGGAGGATACGCAGTATTTT
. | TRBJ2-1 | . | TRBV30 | CAWSVAGLSWEQFF | TGTGCCTGGAGTGTTGCGGGGTTGTCTTGGGAGCAGTTCTTC
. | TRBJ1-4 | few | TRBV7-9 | CASSREGGLLFF | TGTGCCAGCAGCCGGGAAGGGGGATTACTGTTTTTT
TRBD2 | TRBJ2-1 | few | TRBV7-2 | CASSLGLAVSSYNEQFF | TGTGCCAGCAGTTTAGGACTAGCGGTGAGCTCCTACAATGAGCAGTTCTTC
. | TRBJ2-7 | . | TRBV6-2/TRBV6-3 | CASSYSRGGSYEQYF | TGTGCCAGCAGTTACTCAAGAGGGGGCTCCTACGAGCAGTACTTC
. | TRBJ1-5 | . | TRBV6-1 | CASSEDAAPGYSNQPQHF | TGTGCCAGCAGTGAAGATGCGGCGCCGGGATATAGCAATCAGCCCCAGCATTTT
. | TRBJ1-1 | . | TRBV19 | CASSIGSWTEAFF | TGTGCCAGTAGTATAGGCAGTTGGACTGAAGCTTTCTTT
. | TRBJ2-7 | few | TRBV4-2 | CASSQGGRGVDEQYF | TGTGCCAGCAGCCAAGGGGGCCGTGGGGTGGACGAGCAGTACTTC
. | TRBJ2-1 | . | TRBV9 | CASSVERVNEQFF | TGTGCCAGCAGCGTAGAGAGGGTGAATGAGCAGTTCTTC
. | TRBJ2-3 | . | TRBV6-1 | CASRPGPDTDTQYF | TGTGCCAGCAGGCCGGGACCTGACACAGATACGCAGTATTTT
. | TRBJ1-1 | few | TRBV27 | CASSWWQGTNTEAFF | TGTGCCAGCAGTTGGTGGCAGGGGACGAACACTGAAGCTTTCTTT
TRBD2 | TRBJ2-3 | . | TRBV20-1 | CSAPGTSGSLDTQYF | TGCAGTGCTCCCGGGACTAGCGGGAGTCTAGATACGCAGTATTTT
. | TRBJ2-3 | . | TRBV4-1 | CASSPQGGADTQYF | TGCGCCAGCAGTCCTCAGGGGGGCGCAGATACGCAGTATTTT
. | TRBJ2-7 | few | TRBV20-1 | CSARGPSGTSYEQYF | TGCAGTGCTAGAGGTCCCAGCGGAACCTCCTACGAGCAGTACTTC
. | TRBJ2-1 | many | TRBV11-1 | CASSPGGGMKFF | TGTGCCAGCAGCCCAGGGGGGGGAATGAAGTTCTTC
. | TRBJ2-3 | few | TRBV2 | CASSEWVGASSTDTQYF | TGTGCCAGCAGTGAATGGGTCGGAGCCTCCTCCACAGATACGCAGTATTTT
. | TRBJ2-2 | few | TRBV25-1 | CASSETVTGELFF | TGTGCCAGCAGTGAAACCGTGACCGGGGAGCTGTTTTTT
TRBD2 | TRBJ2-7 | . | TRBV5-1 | CASRHSAGGYEQYF | TGCGCCAGCAGACACTCGGCGGGGGGATACGAGCAGTACTTC
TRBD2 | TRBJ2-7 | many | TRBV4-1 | CASSQEGRGTYEQYF | TGCGCCAGCAGCCAAGAAGGGAGGGGTACCTACGAGCAGTACTTC
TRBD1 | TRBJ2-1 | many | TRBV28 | CASSFSGQGVTTEQFF | TGTGCCAGCAGCTTTTCCGGACAGGGGGTTACGACGGAGCAGTTCTTC
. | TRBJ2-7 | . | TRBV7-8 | CASSLGHPARREQYF | TGTGCCAGCAGCTTAGGCCACCCTGCCCGTCGGGAGCAGTACTTC
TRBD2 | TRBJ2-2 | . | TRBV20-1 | CSATGLAGAGELFF | TGCAGTGCTACGGGACTAGCGGGGGCCGGGGAGCTGTTTTTT
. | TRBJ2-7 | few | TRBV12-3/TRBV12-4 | CASSSRRRGGLVATTPHEQYF | TGTGCCAGCAGTTCCCGAAGGAGGGGTGGACTGGTGGCGACGACACCCCACGAGCAGTACTTC
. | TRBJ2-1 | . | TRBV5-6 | CASSLFGGNEQFF | TGTGCCAGCAGCTTGTTCGGAGGCAATGAGCAGTTCTTC
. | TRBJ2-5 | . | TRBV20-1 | CSARDSYQETQYF | TGCAGTGCTAGGGACAGCTACCAAGAGACCCAGTACTTC
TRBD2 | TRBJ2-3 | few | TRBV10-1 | CASARGGRGYPDTQYF | TGCGCCAGCGCCCGGGGGGGCCGAGGGTACCCAGATACGCAGTATTTT
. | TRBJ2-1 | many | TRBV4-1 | CASSSLNEQFF | TGCGCCAGCAGCTCACTAAACGAGCAGTTCTTC
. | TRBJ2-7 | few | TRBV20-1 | CSARATGSYEQYF | TGCAGTGCTAGAGCCACGGGGTCCTACGAGCAGTACTTC
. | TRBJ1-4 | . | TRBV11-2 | CASSLVSEHLFF | TGTGCCAGCAGCTTAGTTTCAGAACACCTGTTTTTT
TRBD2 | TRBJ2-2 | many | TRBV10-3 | CASQGAGGPPGELFF | TGTGCCTCGCAAGGAGCGGGAGGGCCCCCCGGGGAGCTGTTTTTT
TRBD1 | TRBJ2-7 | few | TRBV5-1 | CASSSGTGEIDEQYF | TGCGCCAGCAGCTCCGGGACAGGGGAGATCGACGAGCAGTACTTC
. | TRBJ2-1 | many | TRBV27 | CASSLRLGGIYEQFF | TGTGCCAGCAGTTTAAGACTTGGAGGGATCTATGAGCAGTTCTTC
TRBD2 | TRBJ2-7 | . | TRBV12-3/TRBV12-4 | CASSFGGGIYYEQYF | TGTGCCAGCAGTTTCGGCGGGGGGATTTACTACGAGCAGTACTTC
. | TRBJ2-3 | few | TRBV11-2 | CASSFYADPPDTQYF | TGTGCCAGCAGCTTTTATGCAGATCCCCCAGATACGCAGTATTTT
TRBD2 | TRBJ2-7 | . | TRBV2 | CASSAAGGSYEQYF | TGTGCCAGCAGTGCCGCGGGGGGCTCCTACGAGCAGTACTTC
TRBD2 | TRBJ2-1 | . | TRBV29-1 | CSVVEASGGSSYNEQFF | TGCAGCGTTGTAGAGGCTAGCGGGGGGTCCTCCTACAATGAGCAGTTCTTC
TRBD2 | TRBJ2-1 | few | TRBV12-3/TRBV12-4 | CASSRLAGGSQFF | TGTGCCAGCAGCCGATTAGCGGGAGGCTCGCAGTTCTTC
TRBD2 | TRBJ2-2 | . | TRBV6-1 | CASSDLVAGDTGELFF | TGTGCCAGCAGTGATTTGGTAGCGGGAGACACCGGGGAGCTGTTTTTT
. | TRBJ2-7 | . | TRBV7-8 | CASSPTFDEQYF | TGTGCCAGCAGCCCGACTTTTGACGAGCAGTACTTC
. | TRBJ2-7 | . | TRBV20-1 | CSAMTRSSYEQYF | TGCAGTGCTATGACTAGGAGCTCCTACGAGCAGTACTTC
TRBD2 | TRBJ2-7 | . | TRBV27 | CASIRTSGLSYEQYF | TGTGCCAGCATCCGGACTAGCGGGCTTTCCTACGAGCAGTACTTC
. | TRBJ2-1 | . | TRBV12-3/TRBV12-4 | CASSSTRLEQFF | TGTGCCAGCAGTTCGACCCGTCTGGAGCAGTTCTTC